Shown below are 18 T cell receptor beta chains from a single sample sequenced in a study of shared clonotypes between healthy human individuals. Assay: immunoSEQ multiplex PCR; the TCRdb copy retains only in-frame clones and omits some. The sample records roughly 640,000 clones, 74% being singletons. Sequenced input: memory CD4+ T cells sorted from blood. The subset is: CD45RA-negative fraction. These receptors all come from a woman aged 25 to 39 in good health.

The CDR3, as DNA: TGTGCCAGCAGTTACTCGGCTTACAATCAGCCCCAGCATTTT. This sequence encodes CASSYSAYNQPQHF. V usage is TRBV6-6 and J usage is TRBJ1-5, with D unclear. Trimming pared 0 bases from V and 3 bases from J, leaving 6 bases between. The CDR3 sequence is 14 residues long. The germline V gene has CDR1 MNHNY and CDR2 SVGAGI (reference sequence).

The chain has TRBV28 and TRBJ2-7; 8 bases fit TRBD1. The CDR3 has 15 residues. CDR1 and CDR2 from the germline V gene are MDHEN and SYDVKM. The trim removed 8 bases at V and 1 base at J, leaving 10 bases unmatched. The CDR3 sequence is CASRDRSHGSYEQYF. The CDR3 DNA reads as TGTGCCAGCCGGGACAGGAGCCATGGTTCCTACGAGCAGTACTTC.

The V call is TRBV5-1, the J call TRBJ2-2; 8 bases agree with TRBD2. There are 16 residues in the CDR3. J gave up 2 bases and V 0 bases, and 3 bases lay outside the gene matches. Germline V gene lookup returns CDR1 SGHRS and CDR2 YFSETQ. The chain's CDR3 is CASSLGAGANTGELFF. In DNA, the CDR3 is TGCGCCAGCAGCTTGGGAGCGGGAGCTAACACCGGGGAGCTGTTTTTT.

This chain uses TRBV19 with TRBJ2-5; 11 bases map to TRBD1. Losses at the gene ends were 8 bases for V and 4 bases for J; bases not matched to a gene: 6. The CDR3 covers 14 residues. Germline-derived CDR1 and CDR2 are LNHDA and SQIVND (reference sequence). CDR3 residues: CASGPGQGVETQYF. In DNA, the CDR3 is TGTGCCAGTGGGCCGGGACAGGGGGTAGAGACCCAGTACTTC.

On this clone: A junction end diverges from the germline sequence, so it may reflect a read error. The genes are TRBV27 and TRBJ2-7; D is unresolved. In germline, CDR1 is MNHEY, CDR2 SMNVEV (reference sequence). The CDR3 extends over 11 amino acids. CDR3: CASSDHRAENF. CDR3 coding DNA: TGTGCCAGCAGTGATCACCGGGCGGAAAACTTC.

This clone came up a few times. This chain links TRBV5-1 with TRBJ1-2, with 7 bases that match TRBD1. V was clipped by 4 bases and J by 2 bases; unmatched bases: 11. Germline V gene sequence: CDR1 SGHRS, CDR2 YFSETQ. The length of the CDR3 is 16 residues. CDR3: CASSPYYRGENYGYTF. In nucleotides, the CDR3 is TGCGCCAGCAGCCCCTATTACAGGGGAGAGAACTATGGCTACACCTTC.

V is TRBV5-6 and J is TRBJ2-6; the match to TRBD2 covers 12 bases. Losses at the gene ends were 3 bases for V and 1 base for J; bases not matched to a gene: 5. The CDR3 is made up of 18 amino acids. From germline, CDR1 is SGHDT and CDR2 YYEEEE. In DNA form, the CDR3 reads TGTGCCAGCAGCTACCTGACTAGCGGGAGATCTGGGGCCAACGTCCTGACTTTC. It codes for CASSYLTSGRSGANVLTF.

This clone has just one count. The genes are TRBV7-2 and TRBJ2-7; no definite D call. V lost 1 base and J lost 3, with 10 bases in between. Germline V CDR1 and CDR2: SGHTA, FQGNSA. The CDR3 has 14 amino acids. CDR3 loop: CASSLGYISYEQYF. CDR3 sequence (DNA): TGTGCCAGCAGCTTAGGATACATCAGCTACGAGCAGTACTTC.

V is TRBV13 and J is TRBJ2-3, with D uncertain. Germline values: CDR1 PRHDT, CDR2 FYEKMQ (reference sequence). The CDR3 loop spans 13 amino acids. V dropped 5 bases and J dropped 6 bases, with 12 bases sitting between them. The chain's CDR3 is CASSLHNTDTQYF. The CDR3 bases are TGTGCCAGCAGCCTCCACAACACGGATACGCAGTATTTT.

The chain employs TRBV11-2 and TRBJ2-1, with 13 nucleotides matching TRBD2. CDR1 SGHAT and CDR2 FQNNGV come from the germline V gene. The trim removed 2 bases at V and 10 bases at J, leaving 5 bases unmatched. The CDR3 covers 15 residues. This chain's CDR3 is CASSLQTSGRGEQFF. The CDR3 coding sequence is TGTGCCAGCAGCTTACAAACTAGCGGGAGGGGCGAGCAGTTCTTC.

The V gene is TRBV5-6, the J gene TRBJ2-5, with D unresolved. V was trimmed by 3 bases and J by 2 bases, leaving 17 bases between them. Per germline, CDR1 SGHDT and CDR2 YYEEEE. This CDR3 spans 16 amino acids. The CDR3 is CASSSWGPLIQETQYF. The CDR3 DNA sequence: TGTGCCAGCAGCTCGTGGGGTCCACTGATACAAGAGACCCAGTACTTC.

The J gene is TRBJ2-5, the V gene TRBV30; D is perhaps TRBD1 or TRBD2 (5 bases each). The DNA end is a closer match to TRBJ2-7, so the J assignment may be wrong. CDR1 and CDR2 from the germline V gene are GTSNPN and SVGIG (reference sequence). The CDR3 covers 14 residues. The CDR3 bases are TGTGCCTGGAACCGGGGCGGCGCCCCCTACGAGCAGTACTTC. Translation gives CAWNRGGAPYEQYF.

This clone was counted many times. The rearrangement uses TRBV6-5 and TRBJ2-5, with D possibly TRBD2 on 6 matching bases. CDR1 and CDR2 (germline): MNHEY, SVGAGI. V was cut by 10 bases and J by 7 bases, with 22 bases left in between. This CDR3 has 14 amino acids. The CDR3 spells CATQGTAQQGTQYF. The CDR3 nucleotides are TGTGCCACCCAAGGGACTGCGCAGCAGGGGACCCAGTACTTC.

The chain is built from TRBV4-1 and TRBJ1-6; a possible D gene is TRBD1 (5 bases). The CDR3 is 15 residues long. Germline V CDR1 and CDR2: MGHRA, YSYEKL. Trimming removed 3 bases from V and 8 bases from J, with 14 bases in between. Here the CDR3 reads CASSHPGAADSPLHF. The CDR3 DNA reads as TGCGCCAGCAGCCACCCCGGGGCCGCGGATTCACCCCTCCACTTT.

The V call is TRBV10-1, the J call TRBJ2-1; D could derive from TRBD1 or TRBD2 (5 bases each). CDR1 is WNHNN and CDR2 is SYGVQD in the germline V gene (reference sequence). With 3 bases removed from V and 8 bases from J, the gap between germline ends came to 11 bases. The CDR3 covers 13 residues. The DNA for the CDR3 is TGCGCCAGCAGTGACGGGACCGGGGATGAGCAGTTCTTC. Translating it yields CASSDGTGDEQFF.

The chain uses TRBV18 and TRBJ2-1; D is perhaps TRBD2 (5 bases). Germline assignment: CDR1 KGHSH and CDR2 LQKENI. V lost 6 bases, J lost 10 bases, and 10 bases lay in between. The CDR3 is 11 residues long. The CDR3, as DNA: TGTGCCAGCTCCCCGGGAAGCGAGCAGTTCTTC. It translates to CASSPGSEQFF.

The rearrangement joins TRBV2 to TRBJ1-1; tentatively, D is TRBD1 (5 bases). CDR3 length equals 12 residues. V lost 5 bases and J lost 6, with 10 bases in between. Looked up from germline, CDR1 is SNHLY and CDR2 is FYNNEI. The CDR3: CASSLETAEAFF. For the CDR3, the DNA is TGTGCCAGCAGTTTGGAGACAGCTGAAGCTTTCTTT.

V is TRBV27 and J is TRBJ1-3; D is uncertain. This CDR3 spans 14 amino acids. Trimming shortened V by 6 bases and J by 2 bases, and 11 bases separated the two germline ends. Germline-derived CDR1 and CDR2 are MNHEY and SMNVEV (reference sequence). CDR3 loop: CASSPIDAGNTIYF. DNA of the CDR3: TGTGCCAGCAGCCCGATCGATGCTGGAAACACCATATATTTT.